The clone carrying this TCR beta chain was seen many times. As yet, its antigen is unknown. The TCR library was built from RNA with a 3' RACE protocol and unique molecular identifiers. MiXCR, applied by TCRdb to the 3' RACE reads, yields one record per CDR3 protein. This sample has roughly 46,000 distinct CDR3 sequences, with around 4% found just once. The data derive from a study of HIV-infected children after antiretroviral therapy interruption. Study summary: Continuous-treatment samples came from weeks 0, 48 and 150. Whole-study results and caveats: Naive CD4+ Gini coefficient rose by interruption end, suggesting clonal expansion.

Treatment: PENTA 11 planned treatment interruption arm or continuous ART arm. CDR3 length: 16 residues. J lost 1 base, V lost 1 base, and 7 bases had no gene match. Germline values: CDR1 DFQATT, CDR2 SNEGSKA (reference sequence). This clonotype was sampled from a pool of human donors with HIV. The sequencing here drew on CD45RA+ CD4+ T cells from PBMCs, pooled from several time points, taken from a donor given antiretroviral therapy, either interrupted or continuous. Subset of the sample: naive CD4+ CD45RA+ CD45RO- T cells. The chain uses TRBV20-1 and TRBJ2-5; TRBD2 matches 9 bases. CDR3 coding DNA: TGCAGTGCTAGAGCTCGGAAAGCGGGGGGCCAAGAGACCCAGTACTTC. Protein: CSARARKAGGQETQYF.